The 25 T cell receptor beta chains below were found in one sample sequenced in a study of neurological immune-mediated disorders. TCRdb reprocessed the 5' RACE reads via MiXCR and lists one record per CDR3 protein. The sample has around 53,000 distinct CDR3 sequences; about 4% are singletons. The sequencing input was PBMCs. These TCRs come from a man aged 45-60 years with multiple sclerosis.

This clonotype has at least ten counts. The chain links TRBV5-1 to TRBJ2-3, with 10 bases matching TRBD1. CDR1 and CDR2 from the germline V gene are SGHRS and YFSETQ. The trim removed 4 bases at V and 3 bases at J, leaving 11 bases unmatched. The CDR3 is 17 residues long. The CDR3 DNA reads TGCGCCAGCAGCGTCCCGGGACAGGGGATAGGGACAGATACGCAGTATTTT. Its protein is CASSVPGQGIGTDTQYF. The full variable domain, completed using reference TRBV5-1 and TRBJ2-3, is KAGVTQTPRYLIKTRGQQVTLSCSPISGHRSVSWYQQTPGQGLQFLFEYFSETQRNKGNFPGRFSGRQFSNSRSEMNVSTLELGDSALYLCASSVPGQGIGTDTQYFGPGTRLTVL.

This clonotype was counted ten times or more. As DNA, the CDR3 is TGCGCCAGCAGCCAAGGTTTAACACCCCTCCACTTT. It is translated as CASSQGLTPLHF. The gene calls are TRBV4-1 and TRBJ1-6; no clear D gene. Germline loops: CDR1 MGHRA, CDR2 YSYEKL. CDR3 length: 12 amino acids. Trimming left V 1 base short and J 11 bases short, with 6 bases between.

This clonotype was recorded many times. The chain is built from TRBV9 and TRBJ2-6; TRBD1 might be the D (5 bases). Germline V gene sequence: CDR1 SGDLS, CDR2 YYNGEE. CDR3 length: 14 amino acids. V dropped 5 bases and J dropped 2 bases, with 8 bases sitting between them. The CDR3 nucleotides are TGTGCCAGCAGGAAGGACACTGGGGCCAACGTCCTGACTTTC. Encoded protein: CASRKDTGANVLTF.

In this sample, this clonotype turned up many times. The V and J genes are TRBV29-1 and TRBJ1-2, with TRBD1 as a possible D gene (6 bases). Trimming removed 2 bases at V and 5 bases at J, with 18 bases between. Germline CDR1 and CDR2: SQVTM and ANQGSEA. The CDR3 has 15 residues. CDR3 DNA: TGCAGCGTTGAAAAACCGGGGGGCGCCTGGTATGGCTACACCTTC. It specifies CSVEKPGGAWYGYTF.

Only a few counts were recorded for this clonotype. A much larger clone lies a single base off, so this may be a read error. This chain connects TRBV4-1 to TRBJ2-7; D is perhaps TRBD2 (5 bases). V was cut by 5 bases and J by 7 bases, with 12 bases left in between. This CDR3 has 12 amino acids. CDR1 is MGHRA, CDR2 YSYEKL, per germline. CDR3 residues: CASSKLGGEQYF. CDR3 nucleotides: TGCGCCAGCAGCAAATTGGGCGGGGAGCAGTACTTC.

This clonotype was counted a few times. The chain's CDR3 is CASSFPAGSSTDTQYF. The CDR3 DNA reads as TGTGCCAGCAGTTTCCCGGCGGGAAGTAGCACAGATACGCAGTATTTT. V and J are TRBV12-3 or TRBV12-4 and TRBJ2-3; a possible D gene is TRBD2 (6 bases). Between the trimmed V and J ends, which lost 3 bases and 0 bases, there was a span of 13 bases. This CDR3 is 16 amino acids long.

The chain is built from TRBV12-3 or TRBV12-4 and TRBJ1-5; D gene uncertain. This CDR3 comprises 15 residues. Between the trimmed V and J ends, which lost 3 bases and 0 bases, there was a span of 9 bases. In DNA form, the CDR3 reads TGTGCCAGCAGTTTTTGGGATAATAGCAATCAGCCCCAGCATTTT. It codes for CASSFWDNSNQPQHF.

This clonotype was observed many times. The rearrangement links TRBV27 to TRBJ2-3, with 7 positions matching TRBD2. Unmatched junction bases numbered 4, after V lost 8 bases and J lost 2 bases. Germline loops: CDR1 MNHEY, CDR2 SMNVEV (reference sequence). This CDR3 region has 13 residues. CDR3 bases: TGTGCCAGCGGGGGACTAATCACAGATACGCAGTATTTT. Protein sequence: CASGGLITDTQYF.

This clonotype was detected a few times. This chain joins TRBV6-6 and TRBJ1-2; D gene unclear. The CDR3 extends over 11 amino acids. V lost 6 bases, J lost 4 bases, and 6 bases lay in between. CDR1 and CDR2 (germline): MNHNY, SVGAGI (reference sequence). As DNA, the CDR3 is TGTGCCAGCAGCCCAACCTATGGCTACACCTTC. Translated: CASSPTYGYTF.

Many counts were recorded for this clonotype. The chain employs TRBV7-3 and TRBJ2-7; D is possibly TRBD2 (5 bases). Trimming shortened V by 5 bases and J by 6 bases, and 14 bases separated the two germline ends. The CDR3 runs 13 residues. Germline CDR1 is SGHTA and CDR2 is FQGTGA. CDR3 protein: CASSQRSGSEQYF. The CDR3 DNA follows: TGTGCCAGCAGCCAGCGGTCCGGCAGCGAGCAGTACTTC.

This chain links TRBV27 with TRBJ1-2; perhaps TRBD1 as D (5 bases). Trimming stripped 5 bases from V and 8 bases from J, with 15 bases between. The CDR3 has 13 residues. Germline values: CDR1 MNHEY, CDR2 SMNVEV (reference sequence). The CDR3 DNA reads as TGTGCCAGCAGTGCCCGGGGGGGGAAGGGCTACACCTTC. It yields the protein CASSARGGKGYTF.

This clonotype was recorded many times. The J gene is TRBJ1-3, the V gene TRBV28; tentative D call: TRBD1 (5 bases). This CDR3 comprises 15 residues. Looked up from germline, CDR1 is MDHEN and CDR2 is SYDVKM. Trimming pared 5 bases from V and 6 bases from J, leaving 17 bases between. CDR3 nucleotides: TGTGCCAGCAGTGGAGGGCTAGGGGAGGAAAACACCATATATTTT. Its protein product is CASSGGLGEENTIYF.

The chain has TRBV12-3 or TRBV12-4 and TRBJ2-1; unclear D gene. Trimming took off 7 bases at V and 9 bases at J, with 10 bases between the two ends. The CDR3 loop spans 11 amino acids. The CDR3 DNA reads as TGTGCCAGCACAACCGGCCGTGAGCAGTTCTTC. Translation gives CASTTGREQFF.

The sample holds many counts of this clonotype. The rearrangement uses TRBV5-1 and TRBJ1-5, with 7 bases aligning to TRBD1. J lost 7 bases, V lost 0 bases, and 4 bases had no gene match. Germline lookup yields CDR1 SGHRS and CDR2 YFSETQ. The CDR3 loop spans 14 amino acids. CDR3 amino acids: CASSLGAGGQPQHF. CDR3 sequence (DNA): TGCGCCAGCAGCTTGGGTGCAGGGGGACAGCCCCAGCATTTT.

This clonotype has ten or more counts. The genes are TRBV15 and TRBJ1-1; D gene unclear. There are 13 residues in the CDR3. V was cut by 3 bases and J by 8 bases, with 13 bases left in between. The germline V gene encodes CDR1 LNHNV and CDR2 YYDKDF (reference sequence). The CDR3 DNA reads TGTGCCACCAGCAGGACTGGGCCCACCGAAGCTTTCTTT. Encoded protein: CATSRTGPTEAFF.

This clonotype was counted many times. This rearrangement joins TRBV27 to TRBJ2-7; 8 nucleotides agree with TRBD2. V lost 8 bases, J lost 0 bases, and 3 bases stayed unmatched. Germline values: CDR1 MNHEY, CDR2 SMNVEV (reference sequence). There are 13 residues in the CDR3. This CDR3 reads CASRLAGSYEQYF. CDR3 DNA sequence: TGTGCCAGCCGGCTAGCGGGCTCCTACGAGCAGTACTTC.

This clonotype was observed at least ten times. This chain joins TRBV5-1 and TRBJ2-7; weak D call: TRBD2 (5 bases). Germline loops: CDR1 SGHRS, CDR2 YFSETQ. The germline V and J ends were trimmed by 3 bases and 7 bases, with 14 bases remaining between them. This CDR3 spans 13 amino acids. CDR3 DNA sequence: TGCGCCAGCAGCTACGAGGGTTTTCTAGAGCAGTACTTC. Amino acids: CASSYEGFLEQYF.

This clonotype came up many times. The chain has TRBV29-1 and TRBJ2-5; D uncertain. V was cut by 3 bases and J by 7 bases, with 15 bases left in between. CDR1 and CDR2 from the germline V gene are SQVTM and ANQGSEA. The CDR3 extends over 13 amino acids. CDR3 coding DNA: TGCAGCGTTGATGGGTCAGGTCAAAGGACCCAGTACTTC. As protein: CSVDGSGQRTQYF.

At least ten counts were recorded for this clonotype. The chain is built from TRBV20-1 and TRBJ2-1; 7 positions match TRBD2. CDR1 is DFQATT and CDR2 is SNEGSKA in the germline V gene (reference sequence). Unmatched junction bases numbered 9, after V lost 6 bases and J lost 4 bases. The CDR3 length is 14 residues. The CDR3 nucleotides are TGCAGTGCCGCGACTAGCTTCGGGTACAATGAGCAGTTCTTC. It yields the protein CSAATSFGYNEQFF.

This clonotype was seen many times. The junction departs from germline at one end; a sequencing error may be responsible. CDR3 bases: TGTGCCAGCAGCCAGGACAGGGTTAATTCACCCCTCAACTTT. This gives the protein CASSQDRVNSPLNF. This chain joins TRBV7-8 and TRBJ1-6; 8 bases match TRBD1. Germline V gene lookup returns CDR1 SGHVS and CDR2 FQNEAQ. This CDR3 spans 14 amino acids.

The CDR3 nucleotides read TGTGCCAGCAGACCAAGCGGGAGTGGGGGCGAGCAGTACTTC. This translates into CASRPSGSGGEQYF. The rearrangement joins TRBV28 to TRBJ2-7; TRBD2 matches at 8 bases. Germline-derived CDR1 and CDR2 are MDHEN and SYDVKM. The CDR3 length is 14 residues. V trimming: 6 bases; J trimming: 6 bases; junction bases outside the gene matches: 10.

This clonotype was recorded at least ten times. The chain carries TRBV27 and TRBJ1-5; D is ambiguous. In germline, CDR1 is MNHEY, CDR2 SMNVEV (reference sequence). V was shortened by 5 bases and J by 2 bases, with 13 bases between the two germline ends. The CDR3 contains 15 residues. As DNA, the CDR3 is TGTGCCAGCAGTCGGACCGCGTTCGGCAATCAGCCCCAGCATTTT. Translated, it gives CASSRTAFGNQPQHF.

This clonotype was detected ten times or more. This sequence joins TRBV7-8 and TRBJ1-2; weak D call: TRBD1 (5 bases). Germline CDR1 is SGHVS and CDR2 is FQNEAQ. The CDR3 contains 14 residues. V shed 5 bases and J shed 4 bases, with 14 bases lying between them. CDR3 sequence (DNA): TGTGCCAGCAGCCCATTGGGGGGAAGCTATGGCTACACCTTC. Amino acids: CASSPLGGSYGYTF.

This clonotype has ten or more counts. The rearrangement joins TRBV6-5 to TRBJ2-7, with D possibly matching TRBD1 (6 bases). The CDR3 covers 14 residues. CDR1 MNHEY and CDR2 SVGAGI come from the germline V gene. The V and J ends lost 4 bases and 0 bases respectively, with 10 bases between them. The CDR3 protein is CASSWTETSYEQYF. CDR3 DNA sequence: TGTGCCAGCAGTTGGACAGAAACCTCCTACGAGCAGTACTTC.

The CDR3 DNA follows: TGCAGTGCTGGGGCCGATAGCGGGGGTGCGGAGACCCAGTACTTC. Its protein is CSAGADSGGAETQYF. V and J are TRBV20-1 and TRBJ2-5, with 9 nucleotides matching TRBD2. The CDR3 sequence is 15 residues long. Trimming cost V 5 bases and J 5 bases; bases outside gene matches: 12. Germline assignment: CDR1 DFQATT and CDR2 SNEGSKA (reference sequence).